This T cell receptor beta chain was documented in a study of T-cell reconstitution after alpha-beta-depleted transplantation in children. Germline CDR1 is LGHNA and CDR2 is YSLEER. The CDR3 extends over 17 amino acids. V gave up 1 base and J gave up 4 bases, with 14 bases separating them. Unique molecular identifiers were incorporated during preparation of the TCRbeta library. TCRdb ran MiXCR on the PCR reads and lists one entry per CDR3 protein. Of some 75,000 distinct CDR3 sequences detected, about 7% appear once; the ten largest clones hold approximately 2.3%. The input for sequencing was PBMCs from the stem cell graft donor, taken from the stem cell graft. This clonotype was sampled from a human donor who donated a stem cell graft to a child with acute lymphoblastic leukemia. The V and J genes are TRBV4-3 and TRBJ2-6; D might be TRBD2 (6 bases). The CDR3 is CASSQGSVLAGANVLTF. The CDR3, as DNA: TGCGCCAGCAGCCAAGGAAGTGTACTAGCAGGGGCCAACGTCCTGACTTTC.